In this sample, the clone carrying this T cell receptor beta chain turned up a few times. Its antigen is unknown. TCRdb re-derived calls from the 5' RACE reads in MiXCR, one entry per CDR3 protein. The table lists around 450,000 distinct CDR3 sequences, around 18% of them singletons. This sample was taken from a study of T-cell memory formation after mild COVID-19. Findings and limits, study-wide: The SARS-CoV-2 specificity of second-wave clones reaching peak at day 37 remained unverified. Memory from before infection featured some responding clones, which suggests cross-reactive memory joined.

This CDR3 comprises 15 residues. V lost 5 bases and J lost 3; bases outside the gene matches: 10. The chain carries TRBV12-3 or TRBV12-4 and TRBJ2-7, with 7 bases lining up with TRBD1. The clonotype was recovered from an adult woman who had mild COVID-19 (a few samples of this study predate the infection). Cell type and time point are not known. The source material was PBMCs or a T cell subset sorted from them (not recorded which). CDR3 region: CASSPRDSQLYEQYF. Here the CDR3 DNA reads TGTGCCAGCAGTCCCCGGGACAGCCAACTCTACGAGCAGTACTTC.